The rows below give T cell receptor beta chains drawn from one sample of a study of blood T cell repertoires in COVID-19. Data came from immunoSEQ multiplex PCR; TCRdb stores just in-frame clones and leaves some out. This table holds tens of thousands of clones, around 76% found once. Sequencing was performed on peripheral blood. These receptor sequences come from a woman of 80 years or more with acute or convalescent COVID-19. The CDR3 runs from the conserved cysteine through the conserved F or W. A D gene is named only where the DNA matches it firmly. Part of the rows lack a size; the others show once, few, many or a class for expanded clones.

clone_size: -; v_call: TRBV10-1; j_call: TRBJ2-1; d_call: -; cdr3_nt: TGCGCCAGCAGTGAGGGCCGATCGCTCTACAATGAGCAGTTCTTC; cdr3_aa: CASSEGRSLYNEQFF
clone_size: -; v_call: TRBV24-1; j_call: TRBJ2-5; d_call: -; cdr3_nt: TGTGCCACCAGTGATTTAGGTGCGGGAACCCACCAAGAGACCCAGTACTTC; cdr3_aa: CATSDLGAGTHQETQYF
clone_size: -; v_call: TRBV6-1; j_call: TRBJ1-5; d_call: -; cdr3_nt: TGTGCCAGTTCCTTGGACTCCAATCAGCCCCAGCATTTT; cdr3_aa: CASSLDSNQPQHF
clone_size: -; v_call: TRBV14; j_call: TRBJ2-1; d_call: TRBD2; cdr3_nt: TGTGCCAGCAGCCAAGATCTGGGACTAGCGGGATTATACAATGAGCAGTTCTTC; cdr3_aa: CASSQDLGLAGLYNEQFF
clone_size: -; v_call: TRBV18; j_call: TRBJ2-7; d_call: TRBD1; cdr3_nt: TGTGCCAGCTCACCAGAGGGACAGGGTTCCCCAGGGTACTTC; cdr3_aa: CASSPEGQGSPGYF
clone_size: -; v_call: TRBV7-2; j_call: TRBJ2-4; d_call: -; cdr3_nt: TGTGCCAGCAGCTTACAGGGGCGTACAGCCAAAAACATTCAGTACTTC; cdr3_aa: CASSLQGRTAKNIQYF
clone_size: -; v_call: TRBV5-5; j_call: TRBJ1-4; d_call: -; cdr3_nt: TGTGCCAGCAGCTTGGGAGGGTTCGTGAATGAAAAACTGTTTTTT; cdr3_aa: CASSLGGFVNEKLFF
clone_size: -; v_call: TRBV7-2; j_call: TRBJ2-7; d_call: TRBD2; cdr3_nt: TGTGCCAGCAGCTTAGCCGGGACTAGCGGGAGGGCCGGTTACGAGCAGTACTTC; cdr3_aa: CASSLAGTSGRAGYEQYF
clone_size: once; v_call: TRBV12-3/TRBV12-4; j_call: TRBJ2-1; d_call: -; cdr3_nt: TGTGCCAGCAGTATTACCACTACCAGTGAGCAGTTCTTC; cdr3_aa: CASSITTTSEQFF
clone_size: -; v_call: TRBV18; j_call: TRBJ2-2; d_call: TRBD1; cdr3_nt: TGTGCCAGCTCAATCGACAGGGTATTCGGGGAGCTGTTTTTT; cdr3_aa: CASSIDRVFGELFF
clone_size: -; v_call: TRBV10-3; j_call: TRBJ2-1; d_call: TRBD2; cdr3_nt: TGTGCCATCAGTGATCCGACTAGCGGCTCCTACAATGAGCAGTTCTTC; cdr3_aa: CAISDPTSGSYNEQFF
clone_size: -; v_call: TRBV24-1; j_call: TRBJ2-7; d_call: -; cdr3_nt: TGTGCCACCAGTGATTTACGGGGTGACGAGCAGTACTTC; cdr3_aa: CATSDLRGDEQYF
clone_size: -; v_call: TRBV29-1; j_call: TRBJ1-3; d_call: TRBD1; cdr3_nt: TGCAGCGTTGGCCAGACAGGGGGAGGAGGAAACACCATATATTTT; cdr3_aa: CSVGQTGGGGNTIYF
clone_size: -; v_call: TRBV30; j_call: TRBJ2-2; d_call: -; cdr3_nt: TGTGCCTGGAGTGTACAGGGGGGGGTCGCTAGAGCTTCCGGGGAGCTGTTTTTT; cdr3_aa: CAWSVQGGVARASGELFF
clone_size: -; v_call: TRBV27; j_call: TRBJ2-7; d_call: -; cdr3_nt: TGTGCCAGCAGTCCTCGACAGAAAATCTACGAGCAGTACTTC; cdr3_aa: CASSPRQKIYEQYF
clone_size: -; v_call: TRBV27; j_call: TRBJ2-2; d_call: -; cdr3_nt: TGTGCCAGCAGTTTATCGAGCTGGGCGAAGAACACCGGGGAGCTGTTTTTT; cdr3_aa: CASSLSSWAKNTGELFF
clone_size: -; v_call: TRBV6-5; j_call: TRBJ2-1; d_call: TRBD2; cdr3_nt: TGTGCCAGCAGTAAGACTAGCGGGAGGGACAATGAGCAGTTCTTC; cdr3_aa: CASSKTSGRDNEQFF
clone_size: few; v_call: TRBV24-1; j_call: TRBJ1-1; d_call: TRBD1; cdr3_nt: TGTGCCACCAGTGATACGCGACAGGGTATGGGTCCCGCTTTCTTT; cdr3_aa: CATSDTRQGMGPAFF
clone_size: -; v_call: TRBV7-9; j_call: TRBJ1-2; d_call: -; cdr3_nt: TGTGCCAGCAGCTTTAGCGGGAGAGAGTTGGATGGCTACACCTTC; cdr3_aa: CASSFSGRELDGYTF
clone_size: few; v_call: TRBV19; j_call: TRBJ1-5; d_call: TRBD1; cdr3_nt: TGTGCCAGTAGTTCGGACAGGAGCCTAAATCAGCCCCAGCATTTT; cdr3_aa: CASSSDRSLNQPQHF
clone_size: -; v_call: TRBV29-1; j_call: TRBJ2-1; d_call: -; cdr3_nt: TGCAGCGTTGAAGGTCCGTACAATGAGCAGTTCTTC; cdr3_aa: CSVEGPYNEQFF
clone_size: few; v_call: TRBV10-3; j_call: TRBJ2-2; d_call: -; cdr3_nt: TGTGCCATCAGTGACGAAGGCCCGGGAGTATATACCGGGGAGCTGTTTTTT; cdr3_aa: CAISDEGPGVYTGELFF
clone_size: few; v_call: TRBV4-3; j_call: TRBJ1-5; d_call: TRBD1; cdr3_nt: TGCGCCAGCAGCCAAGGGACAGGGTTCAATCAGCCCCAGCATTTT; cdr3_aa: CASSQGTGFNQPQHF
clone_size: once; v_call: TRBV7-2; j_call: TRBJ2-5; d_call: -; cdr3_nt: TGTGCCAGCAGCCCAGCCCCTAGCGGTGGGGGCACTCAAGAGACCCAGTACTTC; cdr3_aa: CASSPAPSGGGTQETQYF
clone_size: few; v_call: TRBV2; j_call: TRBJ2-5; d_call: -; cdr3_nt: TGTGCCAGCAGCGTGAAGCCCCGGTCGGAGGGCGGTGGAGAGACCCAGTACTTC; cdr3_aa: CASSVKPRSEGGGETQYF
clone_size: few; v_call: TRBV28; j_call: TRBJ1-6; d_call: TRBD1; cdr3_nt: TGTGCCAGCAGGCAGACTCCCGGGACAGGGGGGTCACCCCTCCACTTT; cdr3_aa: CASRQTPGTGGSPLHF
clone_size: -; v_call: TRBV5-1; j_call: TRBJ1-5; d_call: -; cdr3_nt: TGCGCCAGCAGCTTGGGCCAGGAGGATCAGCCCCAGCATTTT; cdr3_aa: CASSLGQEDQPQHF
clone_size: -; v_call: TRBV24-1; j_call: TRBJ2-1; d_call: -; cdr3_nt: TGTGCCACCAGTGGAACCCCCGCAGAACAGATCGAGCAGTTCTTC; cdr3_aa: CATSGTPAEQIEQFF
clone_size: -; v_call: TRBV19; j_call: TRBJ1-1; d_call: -; cdr3_nt: TGTGCCAGTAGTATAGCCCCCGAGCGGAACACTGAAGCTTTCTTT; cdr3_aa: CASSIAPERNTEAFF
clone_size: once; v_call: TRBV6-5; j_call: TRBJ2-7; d_call: TRBD1; cdr3_nt: TGTGCCAGCAGATTGACAGGGGCGGCCGAGCAGTACTTC; cdr3_aa: CASRLTGAAEQYF
clone_size: few; v_call: TRBV28; j_call: TRBJ1-1; d_call: -; cdr3_nt: TGTGCCAGCAGTCCCAGGGGCGGGGGGAACACTGAAGCTTTCTTT; cdr3_aa: CASSPRGGGNTEAFF
clone_size: -; v_call: TRBV5-1; j_call: TRBJ1-2; d_call: -; cdr3_nt: TGCGCCAGCAGTCAAACAGGGCCCGGCTATGGCTACACCTTC; cdr3_aa: CASSQTGPGYGYTF
clone_size: -; v_call: TRBV13; j_call: TRBJ2-1; d_call: TRBD2; cdr3_nt: TGTGCCAGCAGCCCGAATAGCGGGAGGGTATTCTGTGAGCAGTTCTTC; cdr3_aa: CASSPNSGRVFCEQFF
clone_size: -; v_call: TRBV7-3; j_call: TRBJ2-1; d_call: TRBD2; cdr3_nt: TGTGCCAGCAGCACTGTACTAGCGCGGAAAAATGAGCAGTTCTTC; cdr3_aa: CASSTVLARKNEQFF
clone_size: -; v_call: TRBV7-2; j_call: TRBJ2-7; d_call: -; cdr3_nt: TGTGCCAGCAGCCCTCGAGCAAGCCCCCACGAGCAGTACTTC; cdr3_aa: CASSPRASPHEQYF
clone_size: -; v_call: TRBV7-2; j_call: TRBJ1-5; d_call: -; cdr3_nt: TGTGCCAGCGGCGAGCCAGGTGGACAGCCCCAGCATTTT; cdr3_aa: CASGEPGGQPQHF
clone_size: -; v_call: TRBV6-5; j_call: TRBJ1-1; d_call: -; cdr3_nt: TGTGCCAGCAGATTGCGGGACACTGAAGCTTTCTTT; cdr3_aa: CASRLRDTEAFF
clone_size: -; v_call: TRBV9; j_call: TRBJ2-7; d_call: TRBD1; cdr3_nt: TGTGCCAGCAGCGAATGGACAGGGGGCGAGCAGTACTTC; cdr3_aa: CASSEWTGGEQYF
clone_size: -; v_call: TRBV7-2; j_call: TRBJ2-1; d_call: -; cdr3_nt: TGTGCCAGCAGCTTAGAGGTTTATAGCGGTGAGCAGTTCTTC; cdr3_aa: CASSLEVYSGEQFF
clone_size: -; v_call: TRBV7-6; j_call: TRBJ1-6; d_call: -; cdr3_nt: TGTGCCAGCAGCTTACAATCGGGGAATTCACCCCTCCACTTT; cdr3_aa: CASSLQSGNSPLHF
clone_size: -; v_call: TRBV9; j_call: TRBJ1-3; d_call: TRBD1; cdr3_nt: TGTGCCAGCAGCACCCACCCCGGGACAGGGCCCTTCGGAAACACCATATATTTT; cdr3_aa: CASSTHPGTGPFGNTIYF
clone_size: -; v_call: TRBV3-1/TRBV3-2; j_call: TRBJ2-7; d_call: TRBD2; cdr3_nt: TGTGCCAGCAGCCATGGGGGACTAGCGACGAAATACGAGCAGTACTTC; cdr3_aa: CASSHGGLATKYEQYF
clone_size: -; v_call: TRBV5-5; j_call: TRBJ2-5; d_call: TRBD2; cdr3_nt: TGTGCCAGCAGCCTACTAGCGGGGCTACAAGAGACCCAGTACTTC; cdr3_aa: CASSLLAGLQETQYF
clone_size: -; v_call: TRBV27; j_call: TRBJ2-7; d_call: TRBD1; cdr3_nt: TGTGCCAGCAGTTTAATATCATTCGGGACAGGGCGCTACGAGCAGTACTTC; cdr3_aa: CASSLISFGTGRYEQYF
clone_size: few; v_call: TRBV4-1; j_call: TRBJ2-7; d_call: -; cdr3_nt: TGCGCCAGCAGCCAAGAGCCCACAACCTACGAGCAGTACTTC; cdr3_aa: CASSQEPTTYEQYF
clone_size: -; v_call: TRBV11-2; j_call: TRBJ1-5; d_call: TRBD1; cdr3_nt: TGTGCCAGCAGCTTAGGGACAGGGAGTGGGTCTCGCAATCAGCCCCAGCATTTT; cdr3_aa: CASSLGTGSGSRNQPQHF
clone_size: -; v_call: TRBV5-1; j_call: TRBJ2-3; d_call: TRBD2; cdr3_nt: TGCGCCAGCAGACTAGCGGGAGCGTCAGATACGCAGTATTTT; cdr3_aa: CASRLAGASDTQYF
clone_size: -; v_call: TRBV4-1; j_call: TRBJ2-5; d_call: TRBD2; cdr3_nt: TGCGCCAGCAGCCAAGGTCGGCTAGCGGTGATACAAGAGACCCAGTACTTC; cdr3_aa: CASSQGRLAVIQETQYF
clone_size: once; v_call: TRBV30; j_call: TRBJ1-2; d_call: -; cdr3_nt: TGTGCCTGGACCATCGGACGGGGGGTTAACTATGGCTACACCTTC; cdr3_aa: CAWTIGRGVNYGYTF
clone_size: -; v_call: TRBV29-1; j_call: TRBJ2-1; d_call: -; cdr3_nt: TGCAGCGTCCCCCGGTATCCTGAGCAGTTCTTC; cdr3_aa: CSVPRYPEQFF
clone_size: few; v_call: TRBV4-3; j_call: TRBJ2-6; d_call: TRBD1; cdr3_nt: TGCGCCAGCAGCCAGACAGGACAGGACGGGGCCAACGTCCTGACTTTC; cdr3_aa: CASSQTGQDGANVLTF
clone_size: few; v_call: TRBV6-5; j_call: TRBJ1-4; d_call: TRBD1; cdr3_nt: TGTGCCAGCAGCACCCCGGGACAGGGGAATGAAAAACTGTTTTTT; cdr3_aa: CASSTPGQGNEKLFF
clone_size: -; v_call: TRBV4-2; j_call: TRBJ1-5; d_call: -; cdr3_nt: TGTGCCAGCAGCCAAGGCGGGCCCCAGCATTTT; cdr3_aa: CASSQGGPQHF
clone_size: few; v_call: TRBV7-3; j_call: TRBJ2-2; d_call: -; cdr3_nt: TGTGCCAGCAGCTTAAGAGCGGACCCCACCGGGGAGCTGTTTTTT; cdr3_aa: CASSLRADPTGELFF
clone_size: -; v_call: TRBV25-1; j_call: TRBJ2-1; d_call: TRBD2; cdr3_nt: TGTGCCAGCAGTGAGTTGGGAGGGAGTTACAATGAGCAGTTCTTC; cdr3_aa: CASSELGGSYNEQFF
clone_size: -; v_call: TRBV4-3; j_call: TRBJ1-2; d_call: TRBD1; cdr3_nt: TGCGCCAGCAGCCACGGGACAGGGGTGCTTAACTATGGCTACACCTTC; cdr3_aa: CASSHGTGVLNYGYTF
clone_size: -; v_call: TRBV19; j_call: TRBJ1-5; d_call: -; cdr3_nt: TGTGCCAGCCAGGCGCAGACGAGCAATCAGCCCCAGCATTTT; cdr3_aa: CASQAQTSNQPQHF
clone_size: -; v_call: TRBV2; j_call: TRBJ2-5; d_call: TRBD2; cdr3_nt: TGTGCCAGCAGTGATAGACTAGCCCAAGAGACCCAGTACTTC; cdr3_aa: CASSDRLAQETQYF
clone_size: -; v_call: TRBV7-6; j_call: TRBJ2-3; d_call: TRBD2; cdr3_nt: TGTGCCAGCAGCTTGGGAAGGACAAGCGGGAGGTTGGCAGATACGCAGTATTTT; cdr3_aa: CASSLGRTSGRLADTQYF
clone_size: once; v_call: TRBV19; j_call: TRBJ2-1; d_call: TRBD2; cdr3_nt: TGTGCCAGTAGTAGCAGGGGGACTAGCGGGTTTGAGCAGTTCTTC; cdr3_aa: CASSSRGTSGFEQFF